These 8 T cell receptor beta chains came from one sample sequenced in a study of cytomegalovirus exposure and HLA in healthy donors. In the PCR, 60 Vbeta and 13 Jbeta primers were used. The protocol was immunoSEQ multiplex PCR, while the TCRdb copy is restricted to in-frame clones and leaves out a portion. The profile shows some 180,000 clones, around 80% of them singletons. The sample taken for sequencing was PBMCs. Every receptor here comes from a girl aged 5-17 years in good health and CMV-seropositive.

This chain connects TRBV5-4 to TRBJ2-1; tentatively, D is TRBD1 (5 bases). The CDR3 runs 15 residues. Trimming left V 0 bases short and J 1 base short, with 8 bases between. The germline gives CDR1 SGHNT, CDR2 YYREEE (reference sequence). This CDR3 is CASSLVRGSYNEQFF. The CDR3 DNA is TGTGCCAGCAGCTTGGTTAGGGGTTCCTACAATGAGCAGTTCTTC. The variable domain in full, completed from reference TRBV5-4 and TRBJ2-1, reads ETGVTQSPTHLIKTRGQQVTLRCSSQSGHNTVSWYQQALGQGPQFIFQYYREEENGRGNFPPRFSGLQFPNYSSELNVNALELDDSALYLCASSLVRGSYNEQFFGPGTRLTVL.

The V gene is TRBV5-6, the J gene TRBJ1-2; TRBD1 might be the D (5 bases). Between the trimmed V and J ends, which lost 4 bases and 8 bases, there was a span of 18 bases. The germline V gene encodes CDR1 SGHDT and CDR2 YYEEEE. The CDR3 sequence is 14 residues long. The CDR3 loop is CASSARDGSLGYTF. The DNA of the CDR3 is TGTGCCAGCAGCGCCAGGGATGGCAGCCTCGGCTACACCTTC.

This chain connects TRBV4-1 to TRBJ2-3, with D maybe TRBD2 (5 bases). Trimming cost V 3 bases and J 5 bases, with 9 bases left between them. The CDR3 runs 13 residues. In germline, CDR1 is MGHRA, CDR2 YSYEKL. For the CDR3, the DNA is TGCGCCAGCAGCCACCTTGAGGGAGATACGCAGTATTTT. It yields the protein CASSHLEGDTQYF.

This chain connects TRBV6-1 to TRBJ2-1, with 9 bases matching TRBD1. The CDR3 is made up of 15 amino acids. Looked up from germline, CDR1 is MNHNS and CDR2 is SASEGT. Germline trimming cut 4 bases from V and 3 bases from J; bases unmatched to any gene: 4. The CDR3 DNA sequence: TGTGCCAGCAGTGGGGGGACAGGGTTCTACAATGAGCAGTTCTTC. Residues: CASSGGTGFYNEQFF.

The CDR3 coding sequence is TGTGCCAGCAGCTTGCGCAGGGCAGGTGATGAAAAACTGTTTTTT. Translating gives CASSLRRAGDEKLFF. V usage is TRBV5-6 and J usage is TRBJ1-4; the D gene is possibly TRBD1 (5 bases). The CDR3 loop spans 15 amino acids. Germline lookup yields CDR1 SGHDT and CDR2 YYEEEE. Trimming cost V 1 base and J 6 bases, with 13 bases left between them. The variable domain in full, with the rest retrieved from reference TRBV5-6 and TRBJ1-4, is DAGVTQSPTHLIKTRGQQVTLRCSPKSGHDTVSWYQQALGQGPQFIFQYYEEEERQRGNFPDRFSGHQFPNYSSELNVNALLLGDSALYLCASSLRRAGDEKLFFGSGTQLSVL.

This chain's CDR3 is CASSFRPNGRETQYF. The CDR3 DNA is TGTGCCAGCAGCTTCCGTCCAAATGGTCGGGAGACCCAGTACTTC. The chain links TRBV11-2 to TRBJ2-5, with no clear D. The CDR3 sequence is 15 residues long. Trimming shortened V by 3 bases and J by 5 bases, and 16 bases separated the two germline ends. Per the germline V gene, CDR1 is SGHAT and CDR2 is FQNNGV.

This clone has more than one count but fewer than ten. The genes are TRBV29-1 and TRBJ2-7, with 9 positions matching TRBD1. Germline V lookup: CDR1 SQVTM, CDR2 ANQGSEA. This CDR3 spans 13 amino acids. Germline trimming cut 6 bases from V and 2 bases from J; bases unmatched to any gene: 5. The CDR3 coding sequence is TGCAGCGTCTTGGGACAGGGAACCTACGAGCAGTACTTC. It encodes CSVLGQGTYEQYF.

The chain links TRBV9 to TRBJ2-1; unclear D gene. CDR3 length: 13 residues. Germline values: CDR1 SGDLS, CDR2 YYNGEE. V was cut by 0 bases and J by 3 bases, with 4 bases left in between. The CDR3: CASSVGSYNEQFF. In DNA form, the CDR3 reads TGTGCCAGCAGCGTAGGTAGCTACAATGAGCAGTTCTTC.